The rows below give T cell receptor beta chains drawn from one sample of a study of Ad26.COV2.S vaccination and SARS-CoV-2 variants. Generated by immunoSEQ multiplex PCR, the TCRdb table keeps only in-frame clones and is missing some. The sample shows fewer than 400,000 clones, 70% to 90% of them seen only once. Sequences were derived from peripheral blood, sampled in a trial of Ad26.COV2.S vaccine versus placebo. Receptors were obtained from a person between 18 and 60 years old who received the Ad26.COV2.S COVID-19 vaccine or a placebo. Both conserved end residues are part of each CDR3. Fields, in order: clone size, D gene, J gene, V gene, CDR3 protein, CDR3 DNA. The D gene is left open where the match is weak. Only some rows state a clone size, as once, few, many or a class for expanded clones.

>NA|TRBD1|TRBJ1-1|TRBV3-1/TRBV3-2
CASSPAGTENTEAFF
TGTGCCAGCAGCCCCGCCGGGACAGAGAACACTGAAGCTTTCTTT
>NA|TRBD1|TRBJ1-2|TRBV7-2
CASSSHSGGQGSGYTF
TGTGCCAGCAGCTCGCATTCCGGGGGACAGGGCTCTGGCTACACCTTC
>NA|TRBD1|TRBJ1-3|TRBV7-8
CASSAGTAGNTIYF
TGTGCCAGCAGCGCCGGGACAGCTGGAAACACCATATATTTT
>few|NA|TRBJ1-1|TRBV18
CASSAGVSTEAFF
TGTGCCAGCTCAGCAGGGGTGAGCACTGAAGCTTTCTTT
>NA|NA|TRBJ2-5|TRBV7-3
CASSLSPQMGTQYF
TGTGCCAGCAGCTTAAGCCCCCAAATGGGGACCCAGTACTTC
>NA|NA|TRBJ2-1|TRBV27
CASSLRGNRASEQFF
TGTGCCAGCAGTTTAAGGGGGAACAGGGCATCTGAGCAGTTCTTC
>NA|TRBD1|TRBJ1-4|TRBV5-1
CASSLPGQGNEKLFF
TGCGCCAGCAGCTTACCGGGACAGGGAAATGAAAAACTGTTTTTT
>NA|NA|TRBJ2-2|TRBV3-1/TRBV3-2
CASSQRAGTGELFF
TGTGCCAGCAGCCAAAGGGCGGGCACCGGGGAGCTGTTTTTT
>NA|NA|TRBJ2-1|TRBV6-6
CASSYRTVGGFNEQFF
TGTGCCAGCAGTTACCGGACCGTAGGGGGTTTCAATGAGCAGTTCTTC
>NA|NA|TRBJ2-5|TRBV18
CASSLLESETQYF
TGTGCCAGCTCACTACTAGAGTCGGAGACCCAGTACTTC
>once|NA|TRBJ1-6|TRBV19
CASSPNPFGRSYNSPLHF
TGTGCCAGTAGTCCTAATCCCTTCGGGCGCTCCTATAATTCACCCCTCCACTTT
>NA|TRBD1|TRBJ2-7|TRBV13
CASSFLLFEGQGAEEQYF
TGTGCCAGCAGCTTCTTACTCTTCGAAGGACAGGGGGCGGAAGAGCAGTACTTC
>NA|NA|TRBJ2-5|TRBV5-6
CASSLARGGETQYF
TGTGCCAGCAGCTTGGCCCGAGGAGGGGAGACCCAGTACTTC
>NA|NA|TRBJ1-6|TRBV4-3
CASSQEGGTYNSPLHF
TGCGCCAGCAGCCAAGAAGGAGGGACCTATAATTCACCCCTCCACTTT
>NA|TRBD2|TRBJ2-1|TRBV5-1
CASTPLAGNSNEQFF
TGCGCCAGCACCCCTCTAGCGGGGAATAGCAATGAGCAGTTCTTC
>NA|NA|TRBJ1-2|TRBV19
CASSRVGEGAYGYTF
TGTGCCAGTAGTCGAGTAGGGGAGGGAGCCTATGGCTACACCTTC
>NA|NA|TRBJ2-2|TRBV28
CASSLGGRGGELFF
TGTGCCAGCAGTTTAGGGGGGCGCGGCGGGGAGCTGTTTTTT
>NA|TRBD1|TRBJ1-1|TRBV7-9
CAIAQGGNTEAFF
TGTGCTATCGCACAGGGGGGGAACACTGAAGCTTTCTTT
>once|NA|TRBJ1-1|TRBV25-1
CASSELLGNTEAFF
TGTGCCAGCAGTGAACTCTTGGGGAACACTGAAGCTTTCTTT
>NA|NA|TRBJ2-1|TRBV6-5
CASRDPYNEQFF
TGTGCCAGCAGGGACCCCTACAATGAGCAGTTCTTC
>NA|TRBD2|TRBJ2-3|TRBV30
CAWNTPPGLAGASTDTQYF
TGTGCCTGGAATACCCCCCCGGGACTAGCGGGGGCAAGCACAGATACGCAGTATTTT
>NA|NA|TRBJ2-1|TRBV10-2
CASSESEAYGFNNEQFF
TGCGCCAGCAGTGAGTCGGAGGCCTACGGTTTTAACAATGAGCAGTTCTTC
>once|TRBD2|TRBJ2-5|TRBV5-4
CASSLAGTSGILGETQYF
TGTGCCAGCAGCTTGGCCGGGACTAGCGGGATCCTGGGAGAGACCCAGTACTTC
>NA|NA|TRBJ2-3|TRBV4-3
CASSQGVVGGTQYF
TGCGCCAGCAGCCAAGGAGTCGTCGGCGGTACGCAGTATTTT
>few|NA|TRBJ1-2|TRBV7-2
CASSPRGGSPYGYTF
TGTGCCAGCAGCCCCCGAGGAGGGAGTCCATATGGCTACACCTTC
>NA|NA|TRBJ2-2|TRBV6-2/TRBV6-3
CASSYSLGDTGELFF
TGTGCCAGCAGTTACTCCCTTGGGGACACCGGGGAGCTGTTTTTT
>few|NA|TRBJ1-2|TRBV11-2
CASSLSQDTNYGYTF
TGTGCCAGCAGCTTATCCCAGGACACGAACTATGGCTACACCTTC
>once|NA|TRBJ1-2|TRBV9
CASSVRGYDGYTF
TGTGCCAGCAGCGTACGGGGGTACGATGGCTACACCTTC
>NA|NA|TRBJ1-2|TRBV19
CASSITGAGGYGYTF
TGTGCCAGTAGTATAACAGGAGCCGGAGGCTATGGCTACACCTTC
>NA|NA|TRBJ1-2|TRBV3-1/TRBV3-2
CASSHKKGPYGYTF
TGTGCCAGCAGCCATAAGAAAGGACCCTATGGCTACACCTTC
>NA|NA|TRBJ1-1|TRBV28
CASTSGRLEAFF
TGTGCCAGCACCAGTGGGAGACTGGAAGCTTTCTTT
>NA|TRBD1|TRBJ1-6|TRBV29-1
CSVGDRGDSPLHF
TGCAGCGTGGGGGACAGGGGGGATTCACCCCTCCACTTT
>NA|TRBD1|TRBJ1-4|TRBV19
CANGQGRGRDEKLFF
TGTGCCAACGGACAGGGGCGGGGAAGGGATGAAAAACTGTTTTTT
>NA|NA|TRBJ1-1|TRBV10-3
CAVNGGGRNTEAFF
TGTGCCGTTAACGGGGGAGGAAGGAACACTGAAGCTTTCTTT
>NA|NA|TRBJ2-7|TRBV2
CASSEGSSGEQYF
TGTGCCAGCAGTGAAGGGTCCTCAGGGGAGCAGTACTTC
>once|TRBD2|TRBJ2-5|TRBV19
CASSMGEGGTQYF
TGTGCCAGTAGTATGGGGGAGGGTGGGACCCAGTACTTC
>NA|NA|TRBJ2-2|TRBV14
CASTTGGRGNTGELFF
TGTGCCAGCACAACTGGCGGACGGGGGAACACCGGGGAGCTGTTTTTT
>NA|NA|TRBJ1-2|TRBV24-1
CATSDLGRNYGYTF
TGTGCCACCAGTGACCTGGGACGGAACTATGGCTACACCTTC
>once|NA|TRBJ1-5|TRBV5-1
CASSSTGSPYQPQHF
TGCGCCAGCAGCTCCACCGGGAGCCCTTACCAGCCCCAGCATTTT
>NA|TRBD2|TRBJ2-2|TRBV5-1
CASSPGTKNTGELFF
TGCGCCAGCAGCCCCGGGACTAAGAACACCGGGGAGCTGTTTTTT
>few|TRBD1|TRBJ1-3|TRBV18
CASSPTNRDRGSGNTIYF
TGTGCCAGCTCACCGACGAACCGGGACAGGGGGTCTGGAAACACCATATATTTT
>NA|TRBD1|TRBJ1-1|TRBV30
CAWTGGRNTEAFF
TGTGCCTGGACAGGGGGCAGGAACACTGAAGCTTTCTTT
>NA|TRBD1|TRBJ1-3|TRBV10-3
CAISEPGGESTIYF
TGTGCCATCAGTGAGCCAGGGGGCGAGTCCACCATATATTTT
>NA|NA|TRBJ2-5|TRBV5-4
CASSFTGRGETQYF
TGTGCCAGCAGCTTTACTGGGAGAGGGGAGACCCAGTACTTC
>NA|NA|TRBJ2-5|TRBV18
CASSPRPPQGGETQYF
TGTGCCAGCTCACCACGTCCGCCTCAGGGGGGAGAGACCCAGTACTTC
>NA|NA|TRBJ1-4|TRBV7-9
CASSLVRLYNEKLFF
TGTGCCAGCAGCTTGGTCAGACTCTATAATGAAAAACTGTTTTTT
>few|NA|TRBJ1-1|TRBV28
CASTFVFF
TGTGCCAGCACCTTCGTTTTCTTT
>NA|NA|TRBJ2-1|TRBV5-1
CASSSNSPGSNEQFF
TGCGCCAGCAGCTCCAATTCTCCAGGGAGCAATGAGCAGTTCTTC
>NA|TRBD1|TRBJ1-3|TRBV30
CAWSRPGQGNSGNTIYF
TGTGCCTGGAGCAGACCGGGACAGGGAAACTCTGGAAACACCATATATTTT
>NA|TRBD2|TRBJ2-5|TRBV5-6
CASSGASGGSQETQYF
TGTGCCAGCAGCGGGGCTAGCGGGGGGTCCCAAGAGACCCAGTACTTC
>NA|TRBD1|TRBJ2-7|TRBV27
CASRGTGGSYEQYF
TGTGCCAGCAGGGGGACAGGGGGTTCCTACGAGCAGTACTTC